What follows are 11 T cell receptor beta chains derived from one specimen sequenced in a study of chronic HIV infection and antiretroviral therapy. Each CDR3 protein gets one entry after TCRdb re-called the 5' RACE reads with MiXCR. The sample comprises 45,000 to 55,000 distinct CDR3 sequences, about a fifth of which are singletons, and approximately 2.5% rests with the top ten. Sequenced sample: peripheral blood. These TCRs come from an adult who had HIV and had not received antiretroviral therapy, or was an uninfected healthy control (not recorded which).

The CDR3, as DNA: TGTGCCAGCAGTTTTTCAAATGGCCCTGAAGCTTTCTTT. Amino acids: CASSFSNGPEAFF. The chain carries TRBV12-3 or TRBV12-4 and TRBJ1-1; no firm D call. Trimming pared 3 bases from V and 6 bases from J, leaving 11 bases between. CDR3 size: 13 residues.

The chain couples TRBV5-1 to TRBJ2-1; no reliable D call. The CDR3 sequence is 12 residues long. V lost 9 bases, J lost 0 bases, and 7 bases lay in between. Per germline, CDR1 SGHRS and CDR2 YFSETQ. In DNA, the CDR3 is TGCGCCACCTCTAGCTCCTACAATGAGCAGTTCTTC. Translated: CATSSSYNEQFF.

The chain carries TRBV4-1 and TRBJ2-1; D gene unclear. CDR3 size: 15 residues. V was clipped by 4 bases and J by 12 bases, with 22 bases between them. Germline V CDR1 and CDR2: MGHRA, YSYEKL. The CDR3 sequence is CASSPPGWAVIGQFF. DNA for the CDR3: TGCGCCAGCAGCCCCCCTGGCTGGGCAGTTATCGGGCAGTTCTTC.

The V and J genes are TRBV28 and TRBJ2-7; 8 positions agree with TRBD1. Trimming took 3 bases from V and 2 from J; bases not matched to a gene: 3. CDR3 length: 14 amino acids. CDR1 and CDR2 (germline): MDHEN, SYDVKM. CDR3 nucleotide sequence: TGTGCCAGCAGTTTCGGCAGGGGGCCCTACGAGCAGTACTTC. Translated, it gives CASSFGRGPYEQYF.

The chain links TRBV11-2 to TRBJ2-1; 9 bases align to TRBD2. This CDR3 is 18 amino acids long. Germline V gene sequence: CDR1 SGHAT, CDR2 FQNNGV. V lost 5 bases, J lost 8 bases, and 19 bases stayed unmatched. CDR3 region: CASSPPRIAGVRFDEQFF. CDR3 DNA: TGTGCCAGCAGCCCCCCCCGAATAGCGGGAGTAAGGTTCGATGAGCAGTTCTTC.

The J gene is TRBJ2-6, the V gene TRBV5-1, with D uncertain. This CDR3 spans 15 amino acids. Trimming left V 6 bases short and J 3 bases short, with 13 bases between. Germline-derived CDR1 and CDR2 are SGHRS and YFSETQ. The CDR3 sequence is CASMPWTNGANVLTF. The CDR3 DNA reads TGCGCCAGCATGCCCTGGACGAATGGGGCCAACGTCCTGACTTTC. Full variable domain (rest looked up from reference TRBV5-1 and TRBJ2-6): KAGVTQTPRYLIKTRGQQVTLSCSPISGHRSVSWYQQTPGQGLQFLFEYFSETQRNKGNFPGRFSGRQFSNSRSEMNVSTLELGDSALYLCASMPWTNGANVLTFGAGSRLTVL.

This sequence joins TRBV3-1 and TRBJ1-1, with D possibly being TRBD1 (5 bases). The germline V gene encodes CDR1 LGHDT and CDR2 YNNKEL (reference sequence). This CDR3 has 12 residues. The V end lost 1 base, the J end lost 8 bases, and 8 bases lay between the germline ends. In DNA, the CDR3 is TGTGCCAGCAGCCAAGGGGGGGGAGAAGCTTTCTTT. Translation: CASSQGGGEAFF.

The CDR3 region has the DNA TGTGCCAGCAGCGGAGACAGGGGGTACGCAGATACGCAGTATTTT. Protein product: CASSGDRGYADTQYF. The chain couples TRBV9 to TRBJ2-3; 9 bases line up with TRBD1. V lost 3 bases, J lost 4 bases, and 6 bases stayed unmatched. CDR3 size: 15 residues. CDR1 is SGDLS and CDR2 is YYNGEE in the germline V gene.

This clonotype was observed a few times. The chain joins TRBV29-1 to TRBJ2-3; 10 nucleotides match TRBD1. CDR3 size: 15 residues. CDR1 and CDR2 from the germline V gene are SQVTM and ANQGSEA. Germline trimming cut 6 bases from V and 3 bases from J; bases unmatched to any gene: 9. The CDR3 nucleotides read TGCAGCGTCTCAACGACAGGGGGCGGGACAGATACGCAGTATTTT. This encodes CSVSTTGGGTDTQYF.

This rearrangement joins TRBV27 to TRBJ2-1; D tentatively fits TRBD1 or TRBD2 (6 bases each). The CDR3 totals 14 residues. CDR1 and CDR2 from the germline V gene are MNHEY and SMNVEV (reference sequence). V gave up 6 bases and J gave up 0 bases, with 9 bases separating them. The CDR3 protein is CASREGVSYNEQFF. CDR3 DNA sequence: TGTGCCAGCAGGGAGGGGGTCTCCTACAATGAGCAGTTCTTC.

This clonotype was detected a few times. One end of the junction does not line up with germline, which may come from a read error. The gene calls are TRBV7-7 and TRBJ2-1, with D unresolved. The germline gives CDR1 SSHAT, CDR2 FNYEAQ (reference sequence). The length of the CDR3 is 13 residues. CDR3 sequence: CASSPWPRDEQFF. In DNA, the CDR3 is TGTGCTAGCAGCCCCTGGCCTCGGGATGAGCAGTTCTTC.